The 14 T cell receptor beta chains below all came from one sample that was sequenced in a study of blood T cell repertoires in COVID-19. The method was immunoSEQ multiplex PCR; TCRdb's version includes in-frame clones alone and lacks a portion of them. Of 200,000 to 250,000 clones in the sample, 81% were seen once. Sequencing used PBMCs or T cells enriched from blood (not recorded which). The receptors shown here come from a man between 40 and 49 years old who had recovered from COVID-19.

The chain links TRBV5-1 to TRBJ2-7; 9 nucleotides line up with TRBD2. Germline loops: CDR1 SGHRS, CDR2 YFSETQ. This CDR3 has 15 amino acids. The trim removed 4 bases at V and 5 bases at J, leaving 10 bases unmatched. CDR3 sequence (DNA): TGCGCCAGCAGCCATGCCGGGACTAGCTTTAACGAGCAGTACTTC. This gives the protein CASSHAGTSFNEQYF.

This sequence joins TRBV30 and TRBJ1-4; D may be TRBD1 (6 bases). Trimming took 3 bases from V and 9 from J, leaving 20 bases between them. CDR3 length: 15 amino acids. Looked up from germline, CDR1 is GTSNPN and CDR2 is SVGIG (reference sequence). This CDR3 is CAWRGTPNSRKKLFF. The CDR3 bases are TGTGCCTGGAGGGGGACACCTAACTCTAGGAAAAAACTGTTTTTT. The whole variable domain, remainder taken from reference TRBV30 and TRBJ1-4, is SQTIHQWPATLVQPVGSPLSLECTVEGTSNPNLYWYRQAAGRGLQLLFYSVGIGQISSEVPQNLSASRPQDRQFILSSKKLLLSDSGFYLCAWRGTPNSRKKLFFGSGTQLSVL.

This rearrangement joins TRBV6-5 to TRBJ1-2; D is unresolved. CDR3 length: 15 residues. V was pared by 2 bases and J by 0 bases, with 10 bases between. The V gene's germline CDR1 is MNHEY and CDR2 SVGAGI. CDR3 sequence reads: CASSYGTAANYGYTF. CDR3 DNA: TGTGCCAGCAGTTACGGAACAGCCGCTAACTATGGCTACACCTTC.

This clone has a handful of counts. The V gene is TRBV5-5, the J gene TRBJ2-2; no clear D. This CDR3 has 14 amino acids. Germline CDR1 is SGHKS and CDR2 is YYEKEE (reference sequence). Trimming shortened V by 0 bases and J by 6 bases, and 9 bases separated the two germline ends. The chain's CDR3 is CASSLANSPGELFF. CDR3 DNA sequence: TGTGCCAGCAGCTTGGCCAATAGCCCCGGGGAGCTGTTTTTT.

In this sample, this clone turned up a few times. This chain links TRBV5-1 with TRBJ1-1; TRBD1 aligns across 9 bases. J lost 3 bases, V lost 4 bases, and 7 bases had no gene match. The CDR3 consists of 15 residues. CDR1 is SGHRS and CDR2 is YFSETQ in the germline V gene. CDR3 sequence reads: CASSPRQGEDTEAFF. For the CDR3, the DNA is TGCGCCAGCAGCCCCCGACAGGGGGAGGACACTGAAGCTTTCTTT.

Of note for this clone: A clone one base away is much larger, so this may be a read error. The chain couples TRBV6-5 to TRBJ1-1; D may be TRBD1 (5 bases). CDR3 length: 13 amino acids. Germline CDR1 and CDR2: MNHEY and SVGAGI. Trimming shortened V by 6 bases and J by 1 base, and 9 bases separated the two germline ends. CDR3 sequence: CASRVTANTEAFF. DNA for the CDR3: TGTGCCAGCAGGGTGACAGCGAACACTGAAGCTTTCTTT.

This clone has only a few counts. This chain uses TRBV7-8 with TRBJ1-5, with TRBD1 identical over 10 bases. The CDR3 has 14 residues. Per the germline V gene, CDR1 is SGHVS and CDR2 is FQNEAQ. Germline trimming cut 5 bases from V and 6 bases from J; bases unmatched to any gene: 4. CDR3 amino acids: CASSTGQGGQPQHF. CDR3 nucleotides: TGTGCCAGCAGCACTGGACAGGGGGGTCAGCCCCAGCATTTT. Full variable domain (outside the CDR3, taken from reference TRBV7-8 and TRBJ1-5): GAGVSQSPRYKVAKRGQDVALRCDPISGHVSLFWYQQALGQGPEFLTYFQNEAQLDKSGLPSDRFFAERPEGSVSTLKIQRTQQEDSAVYLCASSTGQGGQPQHFGDGTRLSIL.

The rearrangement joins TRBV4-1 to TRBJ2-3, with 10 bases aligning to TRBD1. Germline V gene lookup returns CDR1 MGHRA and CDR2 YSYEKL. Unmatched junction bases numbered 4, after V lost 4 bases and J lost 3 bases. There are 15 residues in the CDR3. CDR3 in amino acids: CASSRGQGGTDTQYF. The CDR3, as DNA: TGCGCCAGCAGCCGAGGACAGGGGGGGACAGATACGCAGTATTTT.

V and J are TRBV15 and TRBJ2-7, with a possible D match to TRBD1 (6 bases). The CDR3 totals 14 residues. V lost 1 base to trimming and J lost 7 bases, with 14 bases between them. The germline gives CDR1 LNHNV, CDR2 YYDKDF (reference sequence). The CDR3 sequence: CATSRGGLLGEQYF. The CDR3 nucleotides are TGTGCCACCAGCAGAGGGGGGCTTCTAGGTGAGCAGTACTTC.

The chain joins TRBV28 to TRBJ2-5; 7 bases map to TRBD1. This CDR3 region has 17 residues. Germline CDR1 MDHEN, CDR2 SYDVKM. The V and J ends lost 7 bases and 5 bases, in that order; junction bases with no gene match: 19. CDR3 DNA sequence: TGTGCCAGCACCCAAAGGTCCCGACAGGGTCTCCGGGAGACCCAGTACTTC. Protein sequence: CASTQRSRQGLRETQYF. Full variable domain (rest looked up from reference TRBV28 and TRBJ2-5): DVKVTQSSRYLVKRTGEKVFLECVQDMDHENMFWYRQDPGLGLRLIYFSYDVKMKEKGDIPEGYSVSREKKERFSLILESASTNQTSMYLCASTQRSRQGLRETQYFGPGTRLLVL.

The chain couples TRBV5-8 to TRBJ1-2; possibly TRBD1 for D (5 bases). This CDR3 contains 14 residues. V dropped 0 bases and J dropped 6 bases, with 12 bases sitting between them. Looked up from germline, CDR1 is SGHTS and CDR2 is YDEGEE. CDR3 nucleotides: TGTGCCAGCAGCTTGGTTACCAGGGATCATGGCTACACCTTC. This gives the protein CASSLVTRDHGYTF.

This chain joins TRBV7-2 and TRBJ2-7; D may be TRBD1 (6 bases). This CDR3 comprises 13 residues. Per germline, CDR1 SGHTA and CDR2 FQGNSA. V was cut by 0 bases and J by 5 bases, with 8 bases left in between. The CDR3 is CASSLATGHEQYF. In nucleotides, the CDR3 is TGTGCCAGCAGCTTAGCGACAGGCCACGAGCAGTACTTC.

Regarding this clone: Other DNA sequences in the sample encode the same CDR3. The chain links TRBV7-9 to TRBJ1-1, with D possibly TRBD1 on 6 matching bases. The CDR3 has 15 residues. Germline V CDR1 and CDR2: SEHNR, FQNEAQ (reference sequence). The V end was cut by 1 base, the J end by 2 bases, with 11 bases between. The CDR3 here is CASSLVAGTNTEAFF. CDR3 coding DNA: TGTGCCAGCAGCTTAGTCGCAGGGACAAACACTGAAGCTTTCTTT.

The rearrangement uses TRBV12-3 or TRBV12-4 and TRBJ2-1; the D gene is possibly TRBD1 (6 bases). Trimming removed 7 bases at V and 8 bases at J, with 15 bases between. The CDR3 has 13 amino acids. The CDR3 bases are TGTGCCAGCATTACCCATGGGGGCGATGAGCAGTTCTTC. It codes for CASITHGGDEQFF.